The clone carrying this T cell receptor beta chain turned up a few times. As yet, its antigen is unknown. The data derive from a study of T cell responses to AZD1222 COVID-19 vaccine. Libraries were prepared by immunoSEQ multiplex PCR; TCRdb keeps only in-frame clonotypes and omits some of them. Seen here are some 69,000 clones, over 75% observed once, and the top ten hold around a fifth. Notes on the study in general: Regions left unmutated in variants are reportedly the target of nearly half of spike-specific TCRs. AZD1222 recipients seropositive at baseline numbered only five or six. With two AZD1222 doses given, Spike-specific TCR breadth and depth both rose. Repertoire sampling occurred only after the peak T cell response.

The V end was cut by 5 bases, the J end by 1 base, with 9 bases between. This CDR3 has 15 residues. Germline values: CDR1 SGHVS, CDR2 FQNEAQ. Specimen: peripheral blood, collected on day 0 of AZD1222 vaccination. The sequence came from an adult in good health. The rearrangement uses TRBV7-8 and TRBJ2-6; D remains ambiguous. The CDR3 is CASSPELSGANVLTF. CDR3 in DNA: TGTGCCAGCAGCCCGGAGTTATCTGGGGCCAACGTCCTGACTTTC. The full variable domain, rest sourced from reference TRBV7-8 and TRBJ2-6, is GAGVSQSPRYKVAKRGQDVALRCDPISGHVSLFWYQQALGQGPEFLTYFQNEAQLDKSGLPSDRFFAERPEGSVSTLKIQRTQQEDSAVYLCASSPELSGANVLTFGAGSRLTVL.